The following is a T cell receptor (beta chain) sequence with its context. The germline CDR1 and CDR2 sequences are GTSNPN and SVGIG (reference sequence). J was trimmed by 0 bases and V by 3 bases; bases with no gene match: 7. The CDR3 covers 16 residues. This specimen belongs to a study of blood T cell repertoires in COVID-19. Overall study: The cDNA or gDNA used as material had been derived from T cells, B-cell-depleted T cells, or PBMCs.

Libraries were prepared by immunoSEQ multiplex PCR; TCRdb keeps only in-frame clonotypes and omits some of them. The sample has 300,000 to 350,000 clones; roughly 86% are singletons. Sequenced input: PBMCs or T cells enriched from blood (not recorded which). The V and J genes are TRBV30 and TRBJ2-3, with 9 bases aligning to TRBD2. The source is a woman between 25 and 40 years old who had been exposed to COVID-19. This chain's CDR3 is CAWSLAGTRSTDTQYF. CDR3 DNA: TGTGCCTGGAGCCTAGCGGGAACCCGAAGCACAGATACGCAGTATTTT.